The 21 T cell receptor beta chains presented below share a single source sample, sequenced in a study of CD8 T cells in Susac syndrome. Reverse transcription of 0.5 to 1 ug RNA was performed with random hexamers. TCRdb itself ran the immunoSEQ multiplex PCR reads through MiXCR, one entry per CDR3 protein. The data contain under 550,000 distinct CDR3 sequences, 75% to 90% of them seen just once; the ten biggest clones take up roughly 0.11%. The source material was CD8+ T cells from PBMCs. These receptor sequences come from a human donor with multiple sclerosis.

This chain joins TRBV9 and TRBJ1-2; no firm D call. Germline CDR1 is SGDLS and CDR2 is YYNGEE. This CDR3 comprises 12 residues. Deletions cut 0 bases from V and 7 bases from J, with 7 bases between. The DNA for the CDR3 is TGTGCCAGCAGCGTAGCGGGATTTGGCTACACCTTC. Protein: CASSVAGFGYTF.

This chain links TRBV27 with TRBJ2-7, with 9 positions matching TRBD2. V gave up 4 bases and J gave up 5 bases; unmatched junction bases: 9. Germline CDR1 is MNHEY and CDR2 is SMNVEV (reference sequence). The CDR3 runs to 15 residues. CDR3 protein: CASSYIGGRAHEQYF. The CDR3 DNA sequence: TGTGCCAGCAGTTATATCGGCGGGAGGGCCCACGAGCAGTACTTC.

This clonotype was seen more than once but under ten times. The CDR3 DNA reads as TGTGCCAGCAGCACACAAGGGGCAGATACGCAGTATTTT. Its translation: CASSTQGADTQYF. The rearrangement uses TRBV4-2 and TRBJ2-3; maybe TRBD1 (5 bases). The CDR3 consists of 13 residues. V was trimmed by 5 bases and J by 4 bases, leaving 10 bases between them. Looked up from germline, CDR1 is LGHNA and CDR2 is YNFKEQ.

The V call is TRBV28, the J call TRBJ2-7, with D perhaps matching TRBD2 (5 bases). The length of the CDR3 is 16 residues. Germline V CDR1 and CDR2: MDHEN, SYDVKM. Trimming took off 3 bases at V and 0 bases at J, with 15 bases between the two ends. The CDR3 sequence: CASSFGRDSTSYEQYF. The CDR3, as DNA: TGTGCCAGCAGTTTTGGTCGGGATTCGACCTCCTACGAGCAGTACTTC.

This clonotype came up once. The chain's CDR3 is CASGNRGFTEAFF. The CDR3, as DNA: TGTGCCAGCGGAAACAGGGGGTTCACTGAAGCTTTCTTT. The rearrangement links TRBV12-3 or TRBV12-4 to TRBJ1-1, with TRBD1 matching over 8 bases. The V and J ends lost 8 bases and 4 bases, in that order; junction bases with no gene match: 6. This CDR3 contains 13 residues.

A single count supports this clonotype. This chain connects TRBV9 to TRBJ2-3, with 11 bases matching TRBD2. The CDR3 runs to 16 residues. Germline V gene lookup returns CDR1 SGDLS and CDR2 YYNGEE. V gave up 4 bases and J gave up 3 bases; unmatched junction bases: 7. The CDR3 here is CASSTPSGRFTDTQYF. The CDR3 DNA reads as TGTGCCAGCAGCACCCCTAGCGGGAGGTTTACAGATACGCAGTATTTT.

CDR3 sequence: CASSQEPRTYGYTF. The CDR3 DNA reads as TGTGCCAGCAGCCAAGAACCGCGGACCTATGGCTACACCTTC. The chain combines TRBV12-3 or TRBV12-4 with TRBJ1-2; D uncertain. This CDR3 has 14 amino acids. The ends were cut back, 6 bases at V and 4 bases at J, with 15 bases in the middle.

The chain combines TRBV7-8 with TRBJ2-1, with 9 bases identical to TRBD1. The CDR3 runs 16 residues. The V and J ends lost 1 base and 7 bases, in that order; junction bases with no gene match: 8. From germline, CDR1 is SGHVS and CDR2 FQNEAQ. The CDR3: CASSLDRDRVRNEQFF. The CDR3 nucleotides read TGTGCCAGCAGCTTAGATCGGGACAGGGTAAGGAATGAGCAGTTCTTC.

The V call is TRBV4-1, the J call TRBJ2-1; the D gene is possibly TRBD2 (5 bases). The V and J ends lost 1 base and 9 bases respectively, with 10 bases between them. This CDR3 spans 13 amino acids. The germline V gene has CDR1 MGHRA and CDR2 YSYEKL. CDR3 in DNA: TGCGCCAGCAGCCAAGCCGGGATCCCTGAGCAGTTCTTC. Encoded protein: CASSQAGIPEQFF.

The genes are TRBV3-1 and TRBJ2-2; no reliable D call. The ends were cut back, 6 bases at V and 6 bases at J, with 8 bases in the middle. CDR3 length: 12 residues. Looked up from germline, CDR1 is LGHDT and CDR2 is YNNKEL (reference sequence). The DNA for the CDR3 is TGTGCCAGCAGTTCCTTTGCCGGGGAGCTGTTTTTT. It specifies CASSSFAGELFF. Supplemented by reference TRBV3-1 and TRBJ2-2, the full variable domain reads DTAVSQTPKYLVTQMGNDKSIKCEQNLGHDTMYWYKQDSKKFLKIMFSYNNKELIINETVPNRFSPKSPDKAHLNLHINSLELGDSAVYFCASSSFAGELFFGEGSRLTVL.

The rearrangement joins TRBV7-9 to TRBJ2-7; TRBD1 aligns across 9 bases. V gave up 5 bases and J gave up 7 bases; unmatched junction bases: 6. The length of the CDR3 is 13 residues. Germline-derived CDR1 and CDR2 are SEHNR and FQNEAQ (reference sequence). CDR3 in DNA: TGTGCCAGCAGCGAAGGGACAGGGAGTGAGCAGTACTTC. This translates into CASSEGTGSEQYF.

V gene TRBV2 combines with J gene TRBJ2-5, with D possibly being TRBD1 or TRBD2 (5 bases each). The V and J ends lost 4 bases and 4 bases respectively, with 10 bases between them. From germline, CDR1 is SNHLY and CDR2 FYNNEI. The CDR3 has 13 residues. The CDR3 coding sequence is TGTGCCAGCAGTGGGGGGACGGGAGAGACCCAGTACTTC. Translating it yields CASSGGTGETQYF.

The CDR3: CSVEEGDLPHNEQFF. In DNA, the CDR3 is TGCAGCGTTGAAGAGGGGGACCTCCCCCACAATGAGCAGTTCTTC. The gene calls are TRBV29-1 and TRBJ2-1, with D possibly being TRBD1 or TRBD2 (5 bases each). Trimming shortened V by 0 bases and J by 5 bases, and 14 bases separated the two germline ends. The CDR3 consists of 15 residues. CDR1 is SQVTM, CDR2 ANQGSEA, per germline.

The chain recombines TRBV6-2 or TRBV6-3 with TRBJ2-7; TRBD2 agrees at 7 bases. This CDR3 has 14 residues. Germline assignment: CDR1 MNHEY and CDR2 SVGEGT. The ends lost 6 bases at V and 3 bases at J; junction bases unmatched: 8. The CDR3 nucleotides are TGTGCCAGCAGCTCTCGCCGGGACTACTACGAGCAGTACTTC. It translates to CASSSRRDYYEQYF.

The V gene is TRBV7-4, the J gene TRBJ1-2, with D perhaps matching TRBD1 (6 bases). V was clipped by 5 bases and J by 4 bases, with 29 bases between them. CDR1 and CDR2 from the germline V gene are SGHVT and SQSDAQ. This CDR3 spans 19 amino acids. This CDR3 reads CASSPLMNWTVRETYGYTF. Here the CDR3 DNA reads TGTGCCAGCAGCCCCTTGATGAACTGGACAGTACGGGAGACCTATGGCTACACCTTC.

The CDR3 DNA reads as TGTGCCAGCAGCCCTTGGGACAGCTCCTATAATTCACCCCTCCACTTT. It translates to CASSPWDSSYNSPLHF. The V and J genes are TRBV7-8 and TRBJ1-6; 7 bases line up with TRBD1. This CDR3 is 16 amino acids long. The germline V gene encodes CDR1 SGHVS and CDR2 FQNEAQ. With V trimmed by 5 bases and J by 0 bases, 4 bases remained unmatched.

This chain's CDR3 is CASSQQGTSGYEQYF. DNA of the CDR3: TGCGCCAGCAGCCAACAAGGGACTAGCGGCTACGAGCAGTACTTC. This chain joins TRBV4-1 and TRBJ2-7, with 11 positions matching TRBD2. This CDR3 region has 15 residues. From germline, CDR1 is MGHRA and CDR2 YSYEKL. The V segment lost 2 bases and the J segment 3 bases; nucleotides outside the gene matches: 3.

The chain couples TRBV28 to TRBJ2-5, with D possibly being TRBD2 (5 bases). CDR1 MDHEN and CDR2 SYDVKM come from the germline V gene. V lost 3 bases and J lost 2, with 16 bases in between. The CDR3 consists of 16 residues. CDR3 residues: CASSFSGENWQETQYF. DNA for the CDR3: TGTGCCAGCAGTTTTTCCGGGGAGAATTGGCAAGAGACCCAGTACTTC.

The rearrangement joins TRBV27 to TRBJ1-2, with D perhaps TRBD1 (6 bases). Germline V CDR1 and CDR2: MNHEY, SMNVEV (reference sequence). The CDR3 spans 14 residues. V lost 5 bases and J lost 4, with 14 bases in between. CDR3 amino acids: CASSPLQGGYGYTF. The CDR3, as DNA: TGTGCCAGCAGTCCGCTACAAGGGGGCTATGGCTACACCTTC.

The rearrangement links TRBV19 to TRBJ2-1; weak D call: TRBD2 (5 bases). This CDR3 spans 16 amino acids. V gave up 3 bases and J gave up 6 bases, with 18 bases separating them. Germline V gives CDR1 LNHDA, CDR2 SQIVND (reference sequence). CDR3 DNA sequence: TGTGCCAGTAGTATTCTTTACCGGGATACATCCAATGAGCAGTTCTTC. Residues: CASSILYRDTSNEQFF. Full variable domain (missing parts from reference TRBV19 and TRBJ2-1): DGGITQSPKYLFRKEGQNVTLSCEQNLNHDAMYWYRQDPGQGLRLIYYSQIVNDFQKGDIAEGYSVSREKKESFPLTVTSAQKNPTAFYLCASSILYRDTSNEQFFGPGTRLTVL.

The genes are TRBV12-3 or TRBV12-4 and TRBJ1-1, with D uncertain. The CDR3 has 13 residues. V was pared by 1 base and J by 7 bases, with 10 bases between. CDR3 in DNA: TGTGCCAGCAGTTTAGGGGTGGGTTATGAAGCTTTCTTT. Protein sequence: CASSLGVGYEAFF.